The text below deals with one T cell receptor beta chain. The protocol was immunoSEQ multiplex PCR, while the TCRdb copy is restricted to in-frame clones and leaves out a portion. Found here are over 50,000 clones, approximately 90% of them singletons; the top ten hold 0.89%. These data belong to a study of T cell changes during pregnancy in multiple sclerosis. The germline gives CDR1 SGHNT, CDR2 YENEEA. The CDR3 runs 11 residues. V lost 7 bases to trimming and J lost 6 bases, with 6 bases between them. V is TRBV11-3 and J is TRBJ2-2, with unresolved D. The input for sequencing was peripheral blood, taken in the first trimester of pregnancy. The TCR was taken from a female donor in good health, enrolled as a control in a pregnancy study. CDR3 amino acids: CASTQAGELFF. For the CDR3, the DNA is TGTGCCAGCACCCAGGCCGGGGAGCTGTTTTTT.